The text below deals with one T cell receptor beta chain. The entry originates in a study of blood T cells in healthy people across ages. Trimming removed 6 bases from V and 7 bases from J; junction bases left unmatched: 12. Germline V gives CDR1 DFQATT, CDR2 SNEGSKA (reference sequence). CDR3 length: 14 residues. With a J-beta primer mix and a sample-barcoded 5' primer, a second PCR ran 7 to 11 cycles. From the 5' RACE reads, TCRdb called clonotypes with MiXCR, one entry per CDR3 protein. The sample yields about 940,000 distinct CDR3 sequences, roughly 52% seen once. The sequenced sample consisted of blood. This receptor was obtained from a man aged 25-45 years in good health. V usage is TRBV20-1 and J usage is TRBJ2-7; 10 positions match TRBD2. CDR3 coding DNA: TGCAGTGCGGGCCTAGCGGGGGCTTACATTGAGCAGTACTTC. It is translated as CSAGLAGAYIEQYF.